This record covers a single T cell receptor beta chain. In the original analysis: The assay estimated nucleated cells by amplifying reference gene primers. The table came from immunoSEQ multiplex PCR; TCRdb's copy has only in-frame clones and leaves some out. Clonal size and the V and J genes are those of that table, whereas D and trimming came from the DNA. Among around 50,000 clones listed, 75% to 85% were seen once. This entry comes from a study of blood T cell repertoires in COVID-19. Study-level background: Collection of acute and convalescent COVID-19 samples took place in the United States, Italy and Spain. PBMCs, B-cell-depleted T cells, or T cells provided the cDNA or gDNA that made up the material.

CDR1 and CDR2 from the germline V gene are SGHNT and YYREEE (reference sequence). J lost 2 bases, V lost 4 bases, and 7 bases had no gene match. The CDR3 spans 15 residues. This clonotype was sampled from a middle-aged man with acute or convalescent COVID-19. The chain is built from TRBV5-4 and TRBJ2-3; TRBD1 agrees at 7 bases. Sequenced: peripheral blood. CDR3 sequence: CASSAGTAFTDTQYF. The DNA of the CDR3 is TGTGCCAGCAGCGCCGGGACAGCATTCACAGATACGCAGTATTTT.